This is a list of T cell receptor beta chains from one sample in a study of T cells in Graves' hyperthyroidism and ophthalmopathy. TCRdb used MiXCR to reprocess the multiplex PCR reads, holding one entry per CDR3 protein. The profile shows approximately 640,000 distinct CDR3 sequences, under 20% of them singletons. Sequenced material: blood. Receptors were obtained from a woman in her thirties with Graves' hyperthyroidism. CDR3s include the opening cysteine and the closing phenylalanine or tryptophan. The order of the fields is J gene, clone size, V gene, D gene, CDR3 protein, CDR3 DNA. D genes are given only for firm matches. Rows may omit the clone size; those that give it use once, few, many or a size class.

J gene: TRBJ2-5
clone size: few
V gene: TRBV5-1
D gene: TRBD2
CDR3 protein: CASRRLAGEETQYF
CDR3 DNA: TGCGCCAGCAGAAGACTAGCGGGAGAAGAGACCCAGTACTTC

J gene: TRBJ1-1
clone size: many
V gene: TRBV29-1
D gene: .
CDR3 protein: CSVEDSNTEAFF
CDR3 DNA: TGCAGCGTTGAAGACTCGAACACTGAAGCTTTCTTT

J gene: TRBJ1-1
clone size: many
V gene: TRBV15
D gene: .
CDR3 protein: CATSRGRGNTEAFF
CDR3 DNA: TGTGCCACCAGCCGAGGGAGGGGGAACACTGAAGCTTTCTTT

J gene: TRBJ2-3
clone size: many
V gene: TRBV25-1
D gene: .
CDR3 protein: CASSDTGAVTDTQYF
CDR3 DNA: TGTGCCAGCAGTGATACGGGAGCTGTAACAGATACGCAGTATTTT

J gene: TRBJ1-1
clone size: many
V gene: TRBV11-2
D gene: .
CDR3 protein: CASSQGFFTEAFF
CDR3 DNA: TGTGCCAGCAGCCAAGGATTCTTCACCGAAGCTTTCTTT

J gene: TRBJ2-7
clone size: .
V gene: TRBV6-1
D gene: .
CDR3 protein: CASKGGSGVSYEQYF
CDR3 DNA: TGTGCCAGCAAAGGCGGGTCAGGGGTCTCCTACGAGCAGTACTTC

J gene: TRBJ2-1
clone size: many
V gene: TRBV11-3
D gene: TRBD1
CDR3 protein: CASSLTGIGANEQFF
CDR3 DNA: TGTGCCAGCAGCTTGACAGGGATCGGTGCAAATGAGCAGTTCTTC

J gene: TRBJ2-7
clone size: .
V gene: TRBV11-1
D gene: TRBD2
CDR3 protein: CTSSLTSGSSYEQYF
CDR3 DNA: TGTACCAGCAGTTTGACTAGCGGGTCGTCCTACGAGCAGTACTTC

J gene: TRBJ2-7
clone size: many
V gene: TRBV28
D gene: .
CDR3 protein: CASSLGEYEQYF
CDR3 DNA: TGTGCCAGCAGTTTAGGAGAATACGAGCAGTACTTC

J gene: TRBJ2-5
clone size: many
V gene: TRBV5-5
D gene: TRBD2
CDR3 protein: CASSLHGGSQETQYF
CDR3 DNA: TGTGCCAGCAGCTTGCACGGGGGGAGCCAAGAGACCCAGTACTTC

J gene: TRBJ2-7
clone size: many
V gene: TRBV20-1
D gene: .
CDR3 protein: CSARRVLGEQYF
CDR3 DNA: TGCAGTGCTCGGAGGGTCTTGGGCGAGCAGTACTTC

J gene: TRBJ2-1
clone size: many
V gene: TRBV30
D gene: TRBD1
CDR3 protein: CAWSLETGGGNEQFF
CDR3 DNA: TGTGCCTGGAGCTTAGAGACAGGGGGCGGGAATGAGCAGTTCTTC

J gene: TRBJ2-1
clone size: many
V gene: TRBV7-3
D gene: .
CDR3 protein: CASSWGSYNEQFF
CDR3 DNA: TGTGCCAGCAGCTGGGGCTCCTACAATGAGCAGTTCTTC

J gene: TRBJ2-1
clone size: few
V gene: TRBV10-1
D gene: .
CDR3 protein: CASSPLGSGRNGNEQFF
CDR3 DNA: TGCGCCAGCAGCCCCCTAGGTTCCGGACGGAACGGCAATGAGCAGTTCTTC

J gene: TRBJ2-1
clone size: many
V gene: TRBV12-3/TRBV12-4
D gene: .
CDR3 protein: CASSFGGTPNEQFF
CDR3 DNA: TGTGCCAGCAGTTTTGGTGGGACCCCCAATGAGCAGTTCTTC

J gene: TRBJ1-1
clone size: .
V gene: TRBV19
D gene: .
CDR3 protein: CASSINGGSGTEAFF
CDR3 DNA: TGTGCCAGTAGTATCAATGGTGGTTCAGGAACTGAAGCTTTCTTT

J gene: TRBJ2-7
clone size: .
V gene: TRBV27
D gene: .
CDR3 protein: CASSLVGRSFYEQYF
CDR3 DNA: TGTGCCAGCAGTTTAGTGGGCAGATCGTTCTACGAGCAGTACTTC

J gene: TRBJ2-7
clone size: many
V gene: TRBV27
D gene: TRBD2
CDR3 protein: CASSLTTSGSYEQYF
CDR3 DNA: TGTGCCAGCAGTTTAACGACTAGCGGTTCGTACGAGCAGTACTTC